These T cell receptor beta chains were read from a single sample in a study of blood T cell repertoires in COVID-19. The repertoire was sequenced with immunoSEQ multiplex PCR; TCRdb's copy has only in-frame clones and lacks some. Of under 200,000 clones in the sample, over 75% were seen once. Sample: PBMCs or T cells enriched from blood (not recorded which). These receptors came from a man aged 45 to 65 who had recovered from COVID-19. Both conserved end residues are trimmed from each CDR3. Only part of the rows carry a size: once, few, many, or a class if the clone is expanded.

>TRBV5-6|TRBJ1-4|-
ASSEQGRSREKLF
>TRBV28|TRBJ2-7|-
ASSSGTIYEQY
>TRBV7-9|TRBJ2-5|-
ASTSSVGSQETQY
>TRBV28|TRBJ1-2|few
ATVRTNYGYT
>TRBV28|TRBJ2-7|once
ASSPLRDRDLSYEQY
>TRBV25-1|TRBJ2-7|-
ASRPNNRDEQY
>TRBV5-6|TRBJ2-6|-
ASSLKRGGRSGANVLT
>TRBV7-2|TRBJ1-1|-
ASSHPGNGRRAF
>TRBV10-3|TRBJ2-3|few
AISDGREADTQY
>TRBV7-6|TRBJ1-4|-
ASSLAGATNEKLF
>TRBV6-5|TRBJ1-1|-
ASMIRGHDEAF
>TRBV27|TRBJ2-5|-
ASRLAGGFQETQY
>TRBV3-1/TRBV3-2|TRBJ1-1|-
ASSLADANTEAF
>TRBV10-2|TRBJ1-5|few
ASSDDRGGKIQPQH
>TRBV10-3|TRBJ1-2|-
AISGVTGARNYGYT
>TRBV9|TRBJ2-1|-
ASSREGTGRNEQF
>TRBV5-1|TRBJ2-2|once
ASSPVNTGELF
>TRBV18|TRBJ1-2|few
ASSPPGQSNGYT
>TRBV18|TRBJ2-5|-
ASSPRSEGTQY
>TRBV28|TRBJ2-1|-
ASSGVAGRGYNEQF
>TRBV7-3|TRBJ1-6|-
ASSSTGGGSPLH
>TRBV2|TRBJ1-2|-
ASRAWTGTDYGYT
>TRBV5-1|TRBJ2-1|few
ASSSSTSNNEQF
>TRBV6-5|TRBJ2-7|-
ASSYGLAVSSEQY
>TRBV10-3|TRBJ1-1|-
AISEPAVEAF
>TRBV5-1|TRBJ2-1|-
ASSLVWGPYNEQF
>TRBV18|TRBJ1-3|-
ASSSDSLKSSGNTIY
>TRBV5-1|TRBJ2-2|-
ASSSGQSGELF
>TRBV7-9|TRBJ1-3|-
ASSLGTGDHGNTIY
>TRBV7-9|TRBJ2-3|-
ASSLYSGGDTQY
>TRBV28|TRBJ2-7|-
ATVLGQRGEQY
>TRBV5-4|TRBJ1-1|-
ASPGLTGKNTEAF
>TRBV27|TRBJ1-1|-
ASSLWGQLGKNTEAF
>TRBV28|TRBJ2-3|-
ASSLGGALHTDTQY
>TRBV28|TRBJ1-5|-
ASSNSGYRVYQPQH
>TRBV2|TRBJ1-2|-
ASSDRDSARGYT
>TRBV5-1|TRBJ2-2|-
ASSGGTGGTGELF
>TRBV28|TRBJ2-2|-
ASSFSGLPNTGELF
>TRBV18|TRBJ2-7|-
ASSRDRSSYEQY
>TRBV19|TRBJ1-5|-
ASSTRTGINQPQH
>TRBV6-1|TRBJ2-7|many
ASSEQGLLSSYEQY
>TRBV29-1|TRBJ2-5|-
SVESSGKEETQY
>TRBV7-6|TRBJ1-1|-
ASSLGQNTEAF
>TRBV3-1/TRBV3-2|TRBJ2-1|-
ASSPGLAGYNEQF
>TRBV7-2|TRBJ2-7|-
ASSLASGRFYEQY
>TRBV19|TRBJ1-2|once
ASSISDNYGYT
>TRBV29-1|TRBJ2-5|-
SVEDDERELETQY
>TRBV24-1|TRBJ2-2|-
ATSLGGESAGELF
>TRBV29-1|TRBJ1-2|-
SVATGSPYGYT